These 27 T cell receptor beta chains originate from one sample sequenced in a study of blood T cell repertoires in COVID-19. Profiled with immunoSEQ multiplex PCR; TCRdb holds only in-frame clones, not every one. The sample shows around 350,000 clones, around 87% of them seen only once. The sequencing input was peripheral blood. These receptors were collected from a human donor in a cohort sampled during active COVID-19.

The chain is built from TRBV2 and TRBJ1-5; TRBD1 matches 7 bases. The CDR3 extends over 14 amino acids. Germline-derived CDR1 and CDR2 are SNHLY and FYNNEI. Trimming took 7 bases from V and 7 from J; bases not matched to a gene: 10. The CDR3 bases are TGTGCCAGCAACTATAGACAGGGATACCAGCCCCAGCATTTT. Translation: CASNYRQGYQPQHF.

The chain employs TRBV12-3 or TRBV12-4 and TRBJ1-2; no clear D. The V gene lost 2 bases and the J gene lost 4 bases, with 8 bases spanning the gap. This CDR3 spans 13 amino acids. CDR3 nucleotides: TGTGCCAGCAGTTTAAAGGCAGGCTATGGCTACACCTTC. Amino acids: CASSLKAGYGYTF.

V and J are TRBV18 and TRBJ1-1; no clear D. Germline CDR1 KGHSH, CDR2 LQKENI. V was clipped by 7 bases and J by 1 base, with 10 bases between them. The CDR3 runs to 13 residues. In DNA form, the CDR3 reads TGTGCCAGCTTCCTAAATGAGAACACTGAAGCTTTCTTT. Its translation is CASFLNENTEAFF.

The chain links TRBV5-4 to TRBJ2-1, with 11 bases fitting TRBD2. V gave up 4 bases and J gave up 8 bases; unmatched junction bases: 14. CDR1 is SGHNT, CDR2 YYREEE, per germline (reference sequence). The CDR3 has 17 residues. Here the CDR3 reads CASSRKVAGGSWDEQFF. The CDR3 DNA follows: TGTGCCAGCAGCCGGAAAGTAGCGGGAGGGTCTTGGGATGAGCAGTTCTTC. Together with reference TRBV5-4 and TRBJ2-1, the CDR3 gives the full variable domain: ETGVTQSPTHLIKTRGQQVTLRCSSQSGHNTVSWYQQALGQGPQFIFQYYREEENGRGNFPPRFSGLQFPNYSSELNVNALELDDSALYLCASSRKVAGGSWDEQFFGPGTRLTVL.

This chain uses TRBV27 with TRBJ2-5, with a possible D match to TRBD1 (6 bases). V lost 7 bases and J lost 4, with 22 bases in between. The CDR3 is 16 amino acids. Germline lookup yields CDR1 MNHEY and CDR2 SMNVEV (reference sequence). The CDR3 here is CASNGVGTMGRETQYF. In DNA, the CDR3 is TGTGCCAGCAATGGTGTGGGGACAATGGGGAGAGAGACCCAGTACTTC.

In its sample, this clone was seen once. The gene calls are TRBV5-8 and TRBJ2-7, with D perhaps TRBD2 (5 bases). Germline V lookup: CDR1 SGHTS, CDR2 YDEGEE. V lost 1 base, J lost 0 bases, and 8 bases lay in between. CDR3 length equals 14 residues. The CDR3 spells CASSLPGSSYEQYF. For the CDR3, the DNA is TGTGCCAGCAGCTTGCCGGGGAGCTCCTACGAGCAGTACTTC.

The chain uses TRBV15 and TRBJ1-1; D possibly corresponds to TRBD1 (5 bases). The V gene lost 4 bases and the J gene lost 5 bases, with 11 bases spanning the gap. This CDR3 comprises 13 residues. Looked up from germline, CDR1 is LNHNV and CDR2 is YYDKDF (reference sequence). CDR3 DNA sequence: TGTGCCACCAGCACGACAGTCCTAACTGAAGCTTTCTTT. Amino acids: CATSTTVLTEAFF.

The chain carries TRBV27 and TRBJ2-1, with 12 bases fitting TRBD2. The V segment lost 4 bases and the J segment 2 bases; nucleotides outside the gene matches: 3. CDR1 is MNHEY, CDR2 SMNVEV, per germline (reference sequence). CDR3 length equals 16 residues. CDR3: CASSYGLAGTYNEQFF. CDR3 DNA: TGTGCCAGCAGTTATGGACTAGCGGGGACCTACAATGAGCAGTTCTTC.

This clone was recorded a few times. The rearrangement joins TRBV28 to TRBJ2-7, with 13 bases aligning to TRBD2. The V gene end was trimmed by 5 bases and the J gene end by 6 bases; junction bases not matched to a gene: 13. The CDR3 loop spans 17 amino acids. CDR1 and CDR2 (germline): MDHEN, SYDVKM. The CDR3 reads CASSPPGLAGRFSEQYF. In DNA form, the CDR3 reads TGTGCCAGCAGTCCCCCGGGACTAGCGGGAAGGTTTAGCGAGCAGTACTTC.

This rearrangement joins TRBV5-1 to TRBJ2-2, with TRBD1 identical over 10 bases. The CDR3 covers 19 residues. J was trimmed by 4 bases and V by 1 base; bases with no gene match: 13. The germline gives CDR1 SGHRS, CDR2 YFSETQ. The CDR3 here is CASSLYPPGQGSGTGELFF. The CDR3 DNA follows: TGCGCCAGCAGCTTGTACCCACCGGGACAGGGGAGTGGCACCGGGGAGCTGTTTTTT.

The gene calls are TRBV1 and TRBJ2-7; the table's D call TRBD2 went unverified against the DNA. TRBV1 is assigned pseudogene status. The CDR3 sequence is 14 residues long. CDR3 sequence: CTSSQVGMRELKYF. The CDR3, as DNA: TGCACCAGCAGCCAAGTTGGTATGAGGGAGTTGAAGTACTTC.

J is TRBJ2-7 and V is TRBV12-3 or TRBV12-4, with D maybe TRBD1 (5 bases). The CDR3 is 12 amino acids. Trimming removed 7 bases at V and 5 bases at J, with 12 bases between. The CDR3 DNA follows: TGTGCCAGCACCCGGGCAGGGAACGAGCAGTACTTC. This gives the protein CASTRAGNEQYF.

With respect to this clone: Additional DNA sequences in this sample encode the identical CDR3. The chain recombines TRBV29-1 with TRBJ1-1; D is undetermined. Trimming took 6 bases from V and 1 from J, leaving 9 bases between them. Germline loops: CDR1 SQVTM, CDR2 ANQGSEA. The CDR3 runs 12 residues. CDR3 amino acids: CSVGSGNTEAFF. The CDR3 DNA reads as TGCAGCGTCGGATCAGGGAACACTGAAGCTTTCTTT.

This rearrangement joins TRBV29-1 to TRBJ2-2; TRBD1 agrees at 7 bases. CDR1 and CDR2 (germline): SQVTM, ANQGSEA. CDR3 length: 16 residues. The V gene end was trimmed by 7 bases and the J gene end by 5 bases; junction bases not matched to a gene: 16. The chain's CDR3 is CSAQAVRGWGTGELFF. The CDR3, as DNA: TGCAGCGCCCAGGCGGTCAGGGGGTGGGGTACCGGGGAGCTGTTTTTT.

V usage is TRBV6-4 and J usage is TRBJ2-3; 8 bases line up with TRBD1. V gave up 5 bases and J gave up 3 bases; unmatched junction bases: 7. The CDR3 consists of 15 residues. Germline CDR1 and CDR2: MRHNA and SNTAGT. CDR3 nucleotide sequence: TGTGCCAGCAGTCCGACAGGGGTCGGGACAGATACGCAGTATTTT. This gives the protein CASSPTGVGTDTQYF.

V gene TRBV18 combines with J gene TRBJ1-1; no reliable D call. Per germline, CDR1 KGHSH and CDR2 LQKENI. The CDR3 spans 15 residues. Trimming took 3 bases from V and 0 from J, leaving 11 bases between them. CDR3 in amino acids: CASSPNSLMNTEAFF. CDR3 DNA: TGTGCCAGCTCACCTAACAGCCTAATGAACACTGAAGCTTTCTTT.

Only a few counts were recorded for this clone. The J gene is TRBJ1-1, the V gene TRBV10-3; unclear D gene. V was cut by 7 bases and J by 3 bases, with 15 bases left in between. CDR3 length: 14 amino acids. CDR1 ENHRY and CDR2 SYGVKD come from the germline V gene. CDR3 in amino acids: CAINFRDRDTEAFF. CDR3 sequence (DNA): TGTGCCATCAATTTCCGGGATCGGGACACTGAAGCTTTCTTT.

CDR3 bases: TGTGCCAGCAGTTCCCGAACCCCGGGGGGCGGGGAGCTGTTTTTT. It specifies CASSSRTPGGGELFF. This chain links TRBV28 with TRBJ2-2; the match to TRBD2 covers 7 bases. V lost 4 bases, J lost 7 bases, and 9 bases stayed unmatched. Germline-derived CDR1 and CDR2 are MDHEN and SYDVKM. The CDR3 consists of 15 residues.

This chain links TRBV2 with TRBJ2-7, with D possibly being TRBD2 (5 bases). The CDR3 loop spans 16 amino acids. Germline values: CDR1 SNHLY, CDR2 FYNNEI. The V and J ends lost 6 bases and 4 bases respectively, with 22 bases between them. The CDR3, as DNA: TGTGCCAGCAGGTCGGACTTGGGGTTAATGGGGTACGAGCAGTACTTC. Its protein is CASRSDLGLMGYEQYF.

The gene calls are TRBV11-2 and TRBJ1-3; D is unresolved. V was pared by 3 bases and J by 1 base, with 10 bases between. CDR1 and CDR2 (germline): SGHAT, FQNNGV. CDR3 length equals 15 residues. CDR3 nucleotide sequence: TGTGCCAGCAGCTTTGGAGGGAAATCTGGAAACACCATATATTTT. It codes for CASSFGGKSGNTIYF.

The J gene is TRBJ1-5, the V gene TRBV19; 9 nucleotides match TRBD1. V lost 5 bases and J lost 5; bases outside the gene matches: 10. The CDR3 totals 16 residues. CDR1 and CDR2 from the germline V gene are LNHDA and SQIVND (reference sequence). The CDR3 region is CASSHTGGGSHQPQHF. In DNA, the CDR3 is TGTGCCAGTAGTCACACAGGGGGCGGGTCGCATCAGCCCCAGCATTTT.

This chain uses TRBV4-2 with TRBJ2-7; a weak D match, TRBD1 (6 bases). There are 15 residues in the CDR3. CDR1 is LGHNA, CDR2 YNFKEQ, per germline. Trimming removed 1 base from V and 3 bases from J, with 13 bases in between. The CDR3 reads CASSQGDRPYYEQYF. The CDR3 DNA follows: TGTGCCAGCAGCCAAGGCGACAGGCCGTACTACGAGCAGTACTTC.

The chain carries TRBV6-5 and TRBJ2-7; 8 nucleotides agree with TRBD1. Germline assignment: CDR1 MNHEY and CDR2 SVGAGI. Trimming at V came to 6 bases and at J to 2 bases, leaving 6 bases not matched to a gene. The CDR3 sequence is 14 residues long. CDR3 protein: CASRKTGGPYEQYF. CDR3 sequence (DNA): TGTGCCAGCAGAAAAACAGGGGGACCCTACGAGCAGTACTTC.

The J gene is TRBJ2-2, the V gene TRBV15, with 8 positions matching TRBD2. Trimming at V came to 11 bases and at J to 3 bases, leaving 11 bases not matched to a gene. The germline CDR1 and CDR2 sequences are LNHNV and YYDKDF (reference sequence). This CDR3 is 15 amino acids long. The CDR3 protein is CASGASGPYTGELFF. The CDR3 coding sequence is TGTGCCTCCGGGGCTAGCGGGCCTTACACCGGGGAGCTGTTTTTT. Full variable domain (missing parts from reference TRBV15 and TRBJ2-2): DAMVIQNPRYQVTQFGKPVTLSCSQTLNHNVMYWYQQKSSQAPKLLFHYYDKDFNNEADTPDNFQSRRPNTSFCFLDIRSPGLGDTAMYLCASGASGPYTGELFFGEGSRLTVL.

The J gene is TRBJ2-4, the V gene TRBV5-6, with D possibly being TRBD2 (6 bases). The CDR3 is made up of 15 amino acids. CDR1 SGHDT and CDR2 YYEEEE come from the germline V gene. V was cut by 7 bases and J by 0 bases, with 14 bases left in between. CDR3 protein: CASAPGELAKNIQYF. The CDR3 region has the DNA TGTGCCAGCGCTCCGGGGGAACTAGCCAAAAACATTCAGTACTTC.

The chain recombines TRBV9 with TRBJ2-2, with D hard to call. The ends were cut back, 0 bases at V and 5 bases at J, with 5 bases in the middle. The CDR3 is 13 residues long. Germline V lookup: CDR1 SGDLS, CDR2 YYNGEE. CDR3 sequence: CASSVDATGELFF. CDR3 bases: TGTGCCAGCAGCGTAGATGCGACCGGGGAGCTGTTTTTT.

The gene calls are TRBV6-2 or TRBV6-3 and TRBJ2-5; 9 bases are a match to TRBD2. Trimming removed 5 bases from V and 5 bases from J; junction bases left unmatched: 6. This CDR3 is 14 amino acids long. Germline-derived CDR1 and CDR2 are MNHEY and SVGEGT. The CDR3 sequence is CASSPSGRWETQYF. Written as DNA, the CDR3 is TGTGCCAGCAGTCCGAGCGGGAGGTGGGAGACCCAGTACTTC.